This is a list of T cell receptor beta chains from one sample in a study of blood T cell repertoires in COVID-19. Method: immunoSEQ multiplex PCR; TCRdb's copy keeps in-frame clones and lacks some. The table lists around 170,000 clones, more than 80% of them singletons. The sample comprised PBMCs or T cells enriched from blood (not recorded which). Receptor source: a man between 50 and 59 years old who had recovered from COVID-19. Each CDR3 is given with its conserved first and last residue. D genes are given only for firm matches. Clone sizes are given selectively: once, few, many, or a class where the clone is expanded.

v_call: TRBV5-4; j_call: TRBJ2-7; clone_size: .; d_call: .; cdr3_nt: TGTGCCAGCAGCTTTTGGGCATCCCCCTACGAGCAGTACTTC; cdr3_aa: CASSFWASPYEQYF
v_call: TRBV5-6; j_call: TRBJ1-1; clone_size: .; d_call: .; cdr3_nt: TGTGCCAGCAGCTTGACGACATTGGGGCGCGGTATGAACACTGAAGCTTTCTTT; cdr3_aa: CASSLTTLGRGMNTEAFF
v_call: TRBV5-1; j_call: TRBJ2-2; clone_size: .; d_call: .; cdr3_nt: TGCGCCAGCAGCTTGGTACGCGGGAACCCCACCGGGGAGCTGTTTTTT; cdr3_aa: CASSLVRGNPTGELFF
v_call: TRBV6-6; j_call: TRBJ2-2; clone_size: .; d_call: .; cdr3_nt: TGTGCCAGCCAAGACAGGACCAACACCGGGGAGCTGTTTTTT; cdr3_aa: CASQDRTNTGELFF
v_call: TRBV7-9; j_call: TRBJ1-2; clone_size: .; d_call: .; cdr3_nt: TGTGCCAGCAGCCCCGACACCTTCTATGGCTACACCTTC; cdr3_aa: CASSPDTFYGYTF
v_call: TRBV12-5; j_call: TRBJ1-5; clone_size: .; d_call: TRBD1; cdr3_nt: TGTGCTAGTGGCTTAGCAGGGGGTAATAATCAGCCCCAGCATTTT; cdr3_aa: CASGLAGGNNQPQHF
v_call: TRBV7-9; j_call: TRBJ2-3; clone_size: .; d_call: TRBD1; cdr3_nt: TGTGCCAGCAGTTCGACCGGGACAGGTGGCACAGATACGCAGTATTTT; cdr3_aa: CASSSTGTGGTDTQYF
v_call: TRBV2; j_call: TRBJ2-5; clone_size: few; d_call: TRBD1; cdr3_nt: TGTGCCAGCACCGGGACAGTGGGAGAGACCCAGTACTTC; cdr3_aa: CASTGTVGETQYF
v_call: TRBV4-1; j_call: TRBJ2-2; clone_size: .; d_call: TRBD2; cdr3_nt: TGCGCCAGCAGTTCGGGACTAGCGCGGACCGGGGAGCTGTTTTTT; cdr3_aa: CASSSGLARTGELFF
v_call: TRBV7-8; j_call: TRBJ2-2; clone_size: .; d_call: TRBD1; cdr3_nt: TGTGCCAGCAGCCAGGGACAGGGGGCGAGCACCGGGGAGCTGTTTTTT; cdr3_aa: CASSQGQGASTGELFF
v_call: TRBV6-5; j_call: TRBJ2-3; clone_size: .; d_call: TRBD2; cdr3_nt: TGTGCCAGCAGTTACTTATCTAGCGGGGGCACAGATACGCAGTATTTT; cdr3_aa: CASSYLSSGGTDTQYF
v_call: TRBV10-2; j_call: TRBJ2-7; clone_size: .; d_call: TRBD2; cdr3_nt: TGCGCCAGCAGTGAGCCAGCGGGGCCCTACGAGCAGTACTTC; cdr3_aa: CASSEPAGPYEQYF
v_call: TRBV3-1/TRBV3-2; j_call: TRBJ1-4; clone_size: .; d_call: .; cdr3_nt: TGTGCCAGCAGCCGCCGGTGGGAGGGTATTGAAAAACTGTTTTTT; cdr3_aa: CASSRRWEGIEKLFF